The source of this T cell receptor (beta chain) is a study of blood T cell repertoires in COVID-19. Study context: COVID-19 samples from acute and convalescent phases originated in the United States, Italy and Spain.

Authors' methods: Reference gene primer amplification in the assay estimated nucleated cell counts. The repertoire was sequenced with immunoSEQ multiplex PCR; TCRdb's copy has only in-frame clones and lacks some. The V and J calls and clone size were taken over from that table, and D and trimming were inferred from the DNA. This repertoire shows around 170,000 clones, approximately 86% found once; its top ten account for about 7.3%. Trimming cost V 4 bases and J 3 bases; bases outside gene matches: 9. This CDR3 region has 15 residues. CDR1 SGHKS and CDR2 YYEKEE come from the germline V gene (reference sequence).

The source of this sequence is a man aged 50-59 years with active or convalescent COVID-19. V usage is TRBV5-5 and J usage is TRBJ1-2; 7 positions match TRBD1. The sequenced material came from peripheral blood. The CDR3 DNA reads as TGTGCCAGCAGCAGTAGACTGACAGGGTACTATGGCTACACCTTC. This translates into CASSSRLTGYYGYTF.